This T cell receptor (beta chain) derives from a study of regulatory T cells in long-lasting Graves disease. Time point meaning: persistent/refractory GD, antithyroid drugs over 5 years with positive TRAb. PBMC RNA was the source of the TCR library. HTBI primers from iRepertoire and Arm-PCR of CDR3 regions yielded the TCR beta libraries. Each CDR3 protein gets one entry after TCRdb re-called the multiplex PCR reads with MiXCR. The sample lists 300,000 to 400,000 distinct CDR3 sequences; about 19% were seen once. Comments on this clonotype: The antigen is not known. A clone one base away is much larger, so this may be a read error.

The CDR3 consists of 15 residues. CDR1 is SGDLS and CDR2 is YYNGEE in the germline V gene. The study's findings and limits: The TCR repertoire of persistent Graves' patients was less diverse than that of newly diagnosed ones. Preferential use of TRBV28, TRBJ1-2 and TRBJ2-5 was seen in persistent disease.

The specimen comprised peripheral blood mononuclear cells (PBMCs), sampled when the disease was refractory, from a patient treated with antithyroid drugs. The gene calls are TRBV9 and TRBJ2-5; no clear D. The TCR was taken from a female donor with Graves disease. In nucleotides, the CDR3 is TGTGCCAGCAGCGTATCACCAACCAGCCAAGACACCCAGTACTTC. Translation: CASSVSPTSQDTQYF. The entire variable domain, with the rest obtained from reference TRBV9 and TRBJ2-5, is as follows: DSGVTQTPKHLITATGQRVTLRCSPRSGDLSVYWYQQSLDQGLQFLIQYYNGEERAKGNILERFSAQQFPDLHSELNLSSLELGDSALYFCASSVSPTSQDTQYFGPGTRLLVL.